This T cell receptor (beta chain) was obtained from a study of blood T cell repertoires in COVID-19. Study-wide background: The United States, Italy and Spain were the sources of the acute and convalescent COVID-19 samples. T cells, B-cell-depleted T cells, or PBMCs supplied cDNA or gDNA.

While infection was still active, Seattle patients were enrolled and then followed longitudinally. In the original workflow: Reference gene primer amplification yielded estimated nucleated cell counts. Generated by immunoSEQ multiplex PCR, the TCRdb table keeps only in-frame clones and is missing some. From that table come the V and J calls and clone size; the DNA was used to work out D and trimming. The sample consists of 300,000 to 400,000 clones, more than 70% of them appearing once. The CDR3 is 15 amino acids. J lost 1 base, V lost 4 bases, and 4 bases had no gene match. Per the germline V gene, CDR1 is SGHNT and CDR2 is YYREEE (reference sequence).

This TCR was recovered from an older woman with COVID-19, enrolled during active disease. This sequence joins TRBV5-4 and TRBJ2-2; 7 bases are a match to TRBD2. Material: peripheral blood. CDR3 sequence reads: CASSRDYGNTGELFF. The CDR3 DNA reads as TGTGCCAGCAGCCGGGACTACGGGAACACCGGGGAGCTGTTTTTT. Supplemented by reference TRBV5-4 and TRBJ2-2, the full variable domain reads ETGVTQSPTHLIKTRGQQVTLRCSSQSGHNTVSWYQQALGQGPQFIFQYYREEENGRGNFPPRFSGLQFPNYSSELNVNALELDDSALYLCASSRDYGNTGELFFGEGSRLTVL.